The T cell receptor beta chain described here comes from a study of blood T cell dynamics during melanoma immunotherapy (dated by TCRdb to 2020 to 2022). Background for the entire study: All patients had metastatic melanoma and were given first-line pembrolizumab or nivolumab plus ipilimumab as standard of care in the United Kingdom. Consecutive patients formed a training cohort, and a further independent group of patients from the same centre was pooled into an external validation set. To identify early correlates of response, the study profiled peripheral T cell receptor repertoires in patients with metastatic melanoma before and after one cycle of checkpoint inhibitor therapy. Study-wide conclusions, independent of this receptor: The study was unable to establish whether the T cell clones driving the repertoire changes were melanoma-specific or instead reflected general immune activation. The relatively small sample size was acknowledged as something that could potentially limit how far the results can be generalized. Among sorted CD8+ subsets, TIE cells showed the highest similarity to cfDNA CDR3 sequences and the highest clonality, suggesting active turnover with convergence on dominant clones.

For each sorted CD8+ T cell subset, the entire amount of extracted DNA went into the assay. The immunoSEQ TCRb Assay kit was used according to manufacturer instructions to amplify TCR beta CDR3 sequences from genomic DNA. The KAPA Library Quantification Kit for Illumina platforms was used to quantify pooled libraries by qPCR. Pooled libraries were sequenced on an Illumina NextSeq 500, clustered at roughly 0.6-1.2 pM. For the original study's pipeline: Analysis of the TCR data relied on immunoSEQ ANALYZER and the R LymphoSeq package. A rearrangement efficiency score was calculated as productive divided by the sum of productive and non-productive CDR3 sequences. Clonality was measured with the Gini coefficient and diversity with the Renyi index at alpha=1, compared pairwise between timepoints within each patient. In LymphoSeq, clonal relatedness was computed with an edit distance of 3 and repertoire similarity was computed with the Bhattacharyya coefficient. To classify response, a linear discriminant analysis based on week-3 changes in clonality and diversity was built with the R MASS and caret packages. TCRdb provides this immuneACCESS table in a form limited to in-frame rearrangements. Some clones are lacking; in checked studies, under half of them reflect an unresolved V gene, and why the rest are absent is not known. V and J calls and clone size follow that table, whereas D and trimming were derived from the DNA. The sample data list 15,000 to 20,000 clones, and approximately 94% of these were observed just once. In total, the top ten clones hold under 0.25% of the sample.

In light of the paper, this sample's time point label describes: week 3, after first cycle of checkpoint inhibitor. Blood samples were taken before treatment (T0) and at week 3 (W3), following the first cycle of checkpoint blockade. Except for two patients with rapid clinical progression, response was assessed 12 weeks after the first infusion by RECIST 1.1; disease control meant complete response, partial response or stable disease. Patients with prior systemic cancer treatment, concomitant immunosuppressant therapy or synchronous other active malignancies were excluded. Sorted CD8+ memory and naive T cell subsets were sequenced at T0 and W3 from six patients, three progressing and three with disease control. Lymphoprep and SepMate tubes were used to isolate PBMC from blood, and red cell lysis was then performed. QIAamp DNA Blood Mini kits were used to extract DNA from both PBMC and sorted T cell subsets. CD8+ T cell subsets were sorted live on a FACSAria III cytometer and then frozen prior to DNA extraction. Fresh PBMC for flow cytometry were held at 4°C in PBS with roughly 1.8% fetal bovine serum and analyzed within 24 hours.

As regards this clone: This clone's antigen is unknown. Per-base quality was not reported, and no clone a single base away is much larger than it.

Ends trimmed: V by 6 bases, J by 6 bases; bases unmatched to a gene: 11. From the germline V gene, CDR1 is SGHDT and CDR2 is YYEEEE. The cysteine opens and the phenylalanine closes a CDR3 of 14 amino acids. Only the CDR3 region is kept as DNA, spanning 42 bases read in frame from base 1. The chain is made from TRBV5-6 and TRBJ2-7; TRBD1 agrees with 8 junctional bases. This TCR was sampled from a human donor with melanoma. The sequenced sample was effector memory CD8+ T cells from blood, obtained from a patient treated with checkpoint blockade. The sequenced DNA: TGTGCCAGCACCTCCGGTGTCAGGGGGCTCGAGCAGTACTTC. Its product reads: CASTSGVRGLEQYF.